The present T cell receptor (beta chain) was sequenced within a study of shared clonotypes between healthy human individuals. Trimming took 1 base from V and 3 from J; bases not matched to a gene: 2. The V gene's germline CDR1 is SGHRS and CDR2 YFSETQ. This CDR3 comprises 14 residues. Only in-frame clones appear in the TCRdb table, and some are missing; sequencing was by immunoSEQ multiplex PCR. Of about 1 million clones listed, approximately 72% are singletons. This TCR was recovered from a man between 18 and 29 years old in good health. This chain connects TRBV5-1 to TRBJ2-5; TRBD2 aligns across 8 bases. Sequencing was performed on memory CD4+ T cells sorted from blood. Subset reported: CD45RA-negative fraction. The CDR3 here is CASSLKLAEETQYF. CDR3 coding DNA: TGCGCCAGCAGCTTGAAACTAGCGGAAGAGACCCAGTACTTC.